What follows is one TCR beta chain and its context. The CDR3 covers 14 residues. Trimming took off 5 bases at V and 1 base at J, with 11 bases between the two ends. The germline V gene has CDR1 LNHDA and CDR2 SQIVND (reference sequence). The data are from a study of OX40 agonist ivuxolimab in advanced cancers. Assay: immunoSEQ multiplex PCR; the TCRdb copy retains only in-frame clones and omits some. The sample has tens of thousands of clones; roughly 87% are singletons. The chain employs TRBV19 and TRBJ1-1, with D unclear. This receptor was obtained from an adult with an advanced solid tumor such as melanoma, head and neck, liver or kidney cancer. The sample was CD4+ or CD8+ T cells sorted from blood, taken in a trial of the OX40 agonist ivuxolimab. CDR3 nucleotides: TGTGCCAGTAGTTATAGGGCGAAGAACACTGAAGCTTTCTTT. It translates to CASSYRAKNTEAFF.